Below, 2 T cell receptor beta chains from the same sample are listed, as sequenced in a study of blood T cells in healthy people across ages. The use of a sample-barcoded 5' primer and a J-beta primer mix characterized a second PCR of roughly 7 to 11 cycles. TCRdb called the 5' RACE reads again in MiXCR, with one record for every CDR3 protein. The sample has roughly 560,000 distinct CDR3 sequences, around 24% seen once. These sequences were also reported in another study, on T cells of mothers and their children.

The sequencing input was blood. Source of these receptors: a boy between 10 and 17 years old in good health.

The rearrangement links TRBV12-3 or TRBV12-4 to TRBJ2-5, with D maybe TRBD2 (7 bases). V shed 3 bases and J shed 5 bases, with 16 bases lying between them. There are 15 residues in the CDR3. CDR3 bases: TGTGCCAGCAGTTTTGGGGTCGGGGGGCAGGAGACCCAGTACTTC. Its protein product is CASSFGVGGQETQYF.

The rearrangement joins TRBV29-1 to TRBJ1-1; the D is unclear. The CDR3 has 13 amino acids. CDR1 is SQVTM and CDR2 is ANQGSEA in the germline V gene. The V gene lost 6 bases and the J gene lost 1 base, with 12 bases spanning the gap. Here the CDR3 reads CSVHKTQNTEAFF. The CDR3 coding sequence is TGCAGCGTCCACAAGACACAGAACACTGAAGCTTTCTTT.